This entry lists 11 T cell receptor beta chains sequenced from one sample in a study of CD8+ T cells in alopecia areata. Sequencing relied on a cDNA template that was reverse transcribed from extracted RNA. The data were produced by immunoSEQ multiplex PCR, yet TCRdb's version contains in-frame clones alone and is incomplete. The data show 150,000 to 200,000 clones, roughly 60% seen once. The treatment here: oral pan-JAK inhibitor, 5-10 mg twice daily. This specimen was CD4+ T cells sorted from blood, taken at week 24, from a patient treated with tofacitinib. The source is a human donor with alopecia areata.

This clone was seen a few times. The rearrangement links TRBV15 to TRBJ1-2; D might be TRBD1 (6 bases). In germline, CDR1 is LNHNV, CDR2 YYDKDF (reference sequence). The V end was cut by 0 bases, the J end by 5 bases, with 13 bases between. CDR3 length: 15 amino acids. CDR3 amino acids: CATSREARGWYGYTF. The CDR3, as DNA: TGTGCCACCAGCAGAGAGGCCAGGGGATGGTATGGCTACACCTTC.

The rearrangement uses TRBV5-1 and TRBJ2-1; D might be TRBD2 (6 bases). The V gene's germline CDR1 is SGHRS and CDR2 YFSETQ. The V end lost 0 bases, the J end lost 8 bases, and 12 bases lay between the germline ends. The CDR3 consists of 14 residues. Here the CDR3 reads CASSLAGGLYEQFF. The CDR3 nucleotides read TGCGCCAGCAGCTTGGCCGGGGGTCTTTATGAGCAGTTCTTC.

The chain has TRBV6-5 and TRBJ1-2; a possible D gene is TRBD1 (6 bases). The CDR3 covers 16 residues. V was trimmed by 2 bases and J by 2 bases, leaving 15 bases between them. From germline, CDR1 is MNHEY and CDR2 SVGAGI. As DNA, the CDR3 is TGTGCCAGCAGTTACGGGAGAAGGGGGGCGAACTATGGCTACACCTTC. It encodes CASSYGRRGANYGYTF.

The V and J genes are TRBV27 and TRBJ2-1; 11 nucleotides agree with TRBD2. The ends lost 6 bases at V and 7 bases at J; junction bases unmatched: 8. Germline CDR1 is MNHEY and CDR2 is SMNVEV (reference sequence). The CDR3 totals 15 residues. CDR3 sequence reads: CASRPLAGGQNEQFF. Here the CDR3 DNA reads TGTGCCAGCAGACCTCTAGCGGGGGGCCAAAATGAGCAGTTCTTC.

The rearrangement uses TRBV19 and TRBJ1-5; no firm D call. CDR3 length: 15 residues. V lost 0 bases to trimming and J lost 9 bases, with 15 bases between them. Per germline, CDR1 LNHDA and CDR2 SQIVND (reference sequence). CDR3 sequence: CASSIDGSGLWPQHF. In nucleotides, the CDR3 is TGTGCCAGTAGTATAGACGGATCAGGCCTCTGGCCCCAGCATTTT.

The table lists this clone with a few counts. The gene calls are TRBV4-2 and TRBJ1-5, with TRBD1 as a possible D gene (5 bases). V lost 1 base to trimming and J lost 10 bases, with 14 bases between them. The germline CDR1 and CDR2 sequences are LGHNA and YNFKEQ. The CDR3 spans 14 residues. For the CDR3, the DNA is TGTGCCAGCAGCCAAGGCCTAGGGACGGATCCCCAGCATTTT. Its protein is CASSQGLGTDPQHF.

This chain's CDR3 is CASSSKTAGTAYGYTF. CDR3 DNA: TGTGCCAGCAGCTCTAAAACTGCAGGGACAGCCTATGGCTACACCTTC. The chain combines TRBV5-6 with TRBJ1-2; TRBD1 matches at 7 bases. CDR3 length equals 16 residues. Unmatched junction bases numbered 12, after V lost 3 bases and J lost 4 bases. Germline V gene lookup returns CDR1 SGHDT and CDR2 YYEEEE.

The V gene is TRBV29-1, the J gene TRBJ1-1; D is ambiguous. Germline CDR1 reads SQVTM; CDR2 reads ANQGSEA. This CDR3 comprises 12 residues. V dropped 1 base and J dropped 5 bases, with 8 bases sitting between them. This CDR3 reads CSVEGVRTEAFF. DNA for the CDR3: TGCAGCGTTGAAGGGGTCCGGACTGAAGCTTTCTTT.

V and J are TRBV29-1 and TRBJ1-1; D not resolved. Trimming left V 4 bases short and J 5 bases short, with 14 bases between. This CDR3 region has 13 residues. CDR1 SQVTM and CDR2 ANQGSEA come from the germline V gene. DNA of the CDR3: TGCAGCGTTGTGAAGGGAAGAGGGACTGAAGCTTTCTTT. Translating gives CSVVKGRGTEAFF.

The chain uses TRBV25-1 and TRBJ1-2; weak D call: TRBD1 (5 bases). The CDR3 length is 15 residues. V lost 5 bases and J lost 3, with 16 bases in between. Germline assignment: CDR1 MGHDK and CDR2 SYGVNS. CDR3 sequence (DNA): TGTGCCAGCAGTTTTGAAGGGGCACGGGACTATGGCTACACCTTC. Translation: CASSFEGARDYGYTF.

The genes are TRBV30 and TRBJ2-7, with a tentative D call TRBD1 (6 bases). Between the trimmed V and J ends, which lost 2 bases and 3 bases, there was a span of 11 bases. Looked up from germline, CDR1 is GTSNPN and CDR2 is SVGIG (reference sequence). The CDR3 totals 13 residues. CDR3 sequence (DNA): TGTGCCTGGAGTAACAGGGCGGTCTACGAGCAGTACTTC. Translated: CAWSNRAVYEQYF.